This TCR beta chain was sequenced for a study of blood T cell repertoires in COVID-19. Turning to the study itself: Samples representing acute and convalescent COVID-19 were sourced from the United States, Italy and Spain. PBMCs, B-cell-depleted T cells, or T cells were the source of the cDNA or gDNA that made up the material.

This CDR3 comprises 15 residues. CDR1 is MNHEY and CDR2 is SMNVEV in the germline V gene (reference sequence). J lost 3 bases, V lost 2 bases, and 4 bases had no gene match. As processed by the authors: Amplifying reference gene primers gave estimates of nucleated cell counts. Sequenced by immunoSEQ multiplex PCR; TCRdb stores in-frame clones only, minus some. The D gene and trimming were derived from the DNA, and the V and J assignments and clone size from that table. This sample has 200,000 to 250,000 clones, with approximately 82% found just once. The sequenced sample was peripheral blood. V and J are TRBV27 and TRBJ2-5, with 9 bases aligning to TRBD2. This receptor was taken from a woman at least 80 years old with acute or convalescent COVID-19. DNA for the CDR3: TGTGCCAGCAGTTTAGACCTAGCGGGGAAAGAGACCCAGTACTTC. Translation: CASSLDLAGKETQYF.